Described below is a single T cell receptor beta chain sequence and its context. Sequencing used immunoSEQ multiplex PCR; TCRdb keeps in-frame clones, though not all of them. The top ten hold around 14% of the sample, which has some 95,000 clones, about 91% seen once. V was clipped by 3 bases and J by 4 bases; unmatched bases: 2. The CDR3 spans 14 residues. Germline assignment: CDR1 SGDLS and CDR2 YYNGEE. This specimen belongs to a study of control samples from healthy donors and cancer patients. The TCR was taken from a man aged 25-45 years in good health. The V and J genes are TRBV9 and TRBJ1-5, with 9 nucleotides matching TRBD1. The sequencing sample was made of blood. The CDR3 loop is CASSAGTGNQPQHF. The CDR3 region has the DNA TGTGCCAGCAGCGCCGGGACAGGGAATCAGCCCCAGCATTTT.